This entry lists 21 T cell receptor beta chains sequenced from one sample in a study of regulatory T cells in long-lasting Graves disease. As for time point: newly diagnosed GD, antithyroid drugs for less than 3 months. RNA isolated from PBMCs was used to make the TCR library. Both iRepertoire HTBI primers and Arm-PCR of CDR3 regions were used to build the TCR beta libraries. TCRdb fed the multiplex PCR reads into MiXCR, producing one record per CDR3 protein. This table holds some 500,000 distinct CDR3 sequences, approximately 12% found once. Another study also made use of these data, one on T cells in Graves' hyperthyroidism and ophthalmopathy.

The input for sequencing was peripheral blood mononuclear cells (PBMCs), taken at new diagnosis, from a patient treated with antithyroid drugs. These TCRs come from a man aged 25 to 45 with Graves disease.

In its sample, this clonotype was seen many times. The chain combines TRBV6-2 or TRBV6-3 with TRBJ1-1; possibly TRBD1 for D (5 bases). The CDR3 runs 13 residues. V was cut by 5 bases and J by 7 bases, with 14 bases left in between. The germline V gene encodes CDR1 MNHEY and CDR2 SVGEGT. CDR3 bases: TGTGCCAGCAGTGTCGGGACCTACGGTGAAGCTTTCTTT. Its translation: CASSVGTYGEAFF.

This clonotype has at least ten counts. The V gene is TRBV29-1, the J gene TRBJ2-1; 8 positions match TRBD1. From germline, CDR1 is SQVTM and CDR2 ANQGSEA. The CDR3 sequence is 14 residues long. J gave up 6 bases and V 7 bases, and 11 bases lay outside the gene matches. The CDR3: CSDQPGGESNEQFF. The CDR3 coding sequence is TGCAGCGACCAACCAGGGGGCGAAAGCAATGAGCAGTTCTTC.

This clonotype was seen a few times. This chain connects TRBV12-3 or TRBV12-4 to TRBJ2-1; D may be TRBD2 (6 bases). The CDR3 is made up of 14 amino acids. The germline V and J ends were trimmed by 6 bases and 3 bases, with 12 bases remaining between them. In nucleotides, the CDR3 is TGTGCCAGCAGGCCGGGACTCATCTACAATGAGCAGTTCTTC. This gives the protein CASRPGLIYNEQFF.

This clonotype was counted a few times. CDR3 sequence: CASNVGSTSEQYF. In nucleotides, the CDR3 is TGTGCCAGCAATGTGGGGTCAACCTCCGAGCAGTACTTC. The genes are TRBV6-1 and TRBJ2-7; D ambiguous. This CDR3 comprises 13 residues. Germline V gives CDR1 MNHNS, CDR2 SASEGT. Trimming left V 7 bases short and J 6 bases short, with 16 bases between.

V and J are TRBV29-1 and TRBJ1-4; TRBD1 agrees at 8 bases. The CDR3 is 13 residues long. With 4 bases clipped from V and 8 bases from J, the junction kept 6 bases outside the gene matches. Germline V CDR1 and CDR2: SQVTM, ANQGSEA. The CDR3 region is CSVVGQGAEKLFF. CDR3 bases: TGCAGCGTTGTTGGACAGGGCGCCGAAAAACTGTTTTTT.

The gene calls are TRBV5-1 and TRBJ2-7; TRBD1 matches at 8 bases. J gave up 7 bases and V 1 base, and 10 bases lay outside the gene matches. Germline V gene sequence: CDR1 SGHRS, CDR2 YFSETQ. The CDR3 length is 15 residues. CDR3 in DNA: TGCGCCAGCAGCTTGATGGGCAGGGGGCCTTTAGAGCAGTACTTC. It specifies CASSLMGRGPLEQYF. The full variable domain, its missing parts supplied by reference TRBV5-1 and TRBJ2-7, is KAGVTQTPRYLIKTRGQQVTLSCSPISGHRSVSWYQQTPGQGLQFLFEYFSETQRNKGNFPGRFSGRQFSNSRSEMNVSTLELGDSALYLCASSLMGRGPLEQYFGPGTRLTVT.

This chain links TRBV19 with TRBJ2-5; 7 nucleotides match TRBD2. CDR3 length equals 16 residues. V lost 4 bases to trimming and J lost 1 base; unmatched junction nucleotides: 9. Germline loops: CDR1 LNHDA, CDR2 SQIVND (reference sequence). In DNA form, the CDR3 reads TGTGCCAGTAGTACCCCGGGGAGGGAGAGCCAAGAGACCCAGTACTTC. This sequence encodes CASSTPGRESQETQYF.

This clonotype was seen ten or more times. The chain employs TRBV2 and TRBJ2-2, with D possibly being TRBD2 (6 bases). The V gene's germline CDR1 is SNHLY and CDR2 FYNNEI. This CDR3 contains 13 residues. V was pared by 6 bases and J by 7 bases, with 12 bases between. The CDR3 reads CASRSGVGGELFF. CDR3 sequence (DNA): TGTGCCAGCAGATCGGGAGTCGGCGGGGAGCTGTTTTTT.

The rearrangement links TRBV12-3 or TRBV12-4 to TRBJ1-2; the D is unclear. This CDR3 has 13 residues. Trimming stripped 4 bases from V and 6 bases from J, with 12 bases between. CDR3 residues: CASSSPGSHGYTF. The CDR3 region has the DNA TGTGCCAGCAGTTCCCCGGGGAGCCATGGCTACACCTTC.

This chain connects TRBV7-9 to TRBJ1-2; TRBD1 matches 9 bases. The trim removed 1 base at V and 6 bases at J, leaving 3 bases unmatched. In germline, CDR1 is SEHNR, CDR2 FQNEAQ (reference sequence). The CDR3 consists of 14 residues. The CDR3 sequence is CASSLDRGPNGYTF. The DNA for the CDR3 is TGTGCCAGCAGCTTAGACAGGGGGCCTAATGGCTACACCTTC.

At least ten counts were recorded for this clonotype. This sequence joins TRBV12-3 or TRBV12-4 and TRBJ2-5; D not certain. The CDR3 is 10 amino acids. V lost 7 bases to trimming and J lost 2 bases, with 2 bases between them. This chain's CDR3 is CASKQETQYF. The CDR3 DNA reads as TGTGCCAGCAAACAAGAGACCCAGTACTTC.

This clonotype appeared a few times. V gene TRBV9 combines with J gene TRBJ2-1; D is possibly TRBD2 (6 bases). Germline loops: CDR1 SGDLS, CDR2 YYNGEE. The CDR3 consists of 19 residues. V gave up 0 bases and J gave up 4 bases, with 23 bases separating them. CDR3 DNA: TGTGCCAGCAGCGTAGAGGCATTGGGGGTTAGCGGATTTTACAATGAGCAGTTCTTC. Encoded protein: CASSVEALGVSGFYNEQFF.

This clonotype was observed at least ten times. CDR3 amino acids: CASNLRFTNTEAFF. The CDR3 DNA reads as TGTGCCAGCAACCTGCGGTTTACAAACACTGAAGCTTTCTTT. This chain uses TRBV27 with TRBJ1-1; D unclear. V gave up 7 bases and J gave up 2 bases, with 14 bases separating them. The germline V gene has CDR1 MNHEY and CDR2 SMNVEV (reference sequence). The CDR3 runs 14 residues.

There are many counts of this clonotype. The chain links TRBV12-5 to TRBJ1-6; the match to TRBD1 covers 9 bases. V lost 5 bases, J lost 10 bases, and 6 bases stayed unmatched. The CDR3 has 14 amino acids. Germline V gene lookup returns CDR1 LGHNT and CDR2 FRNRAP. CDR3 coding DNA: TGTGCTAGTGGTCAGGACAGGGGCCGGTCACCCCTCCACTTT. Translated, it gives CASGQDRGRSPLHF.

A few counts support this clonotype. The rearrangement links TRBV14 to TRBJ2-7; 9 bases agree with TRBD2. In germline, CDR1 is SGHDN, CDR2 FVKESK. The V gene end was trimmed by 4 bases and the J gene end by 2 bases; junction bases not matched to a gene: 3. The CDR3 totals 14 residues. CDR3 nucleotides: TGTGCCAGCAGCCTACGGACTAGCGCCTACGAGCAGTACTTC. Translating gives CASSLRTSAYEQYF.

This clonotype was observed at least ten times. This sequence joins TRBV20-1 and TRBJ1-1; D gene unclear. Trimming stripped 1 base from V and 1 base from J, with 7 bases between. The CDR3 spans 13 residues. The V gene's germline CDR1 is DFQATT and CDR2 SNEGSKA (reference sequence). CDR3 sequence reads: CSARGTWNTEAFF. The DNA of the CDR3 is TGCAGTGCTAGAGGGACCTGGAACACTGAAGCTTTCTTT.

This clonotype was counted only a few times. The V call is TRBV27, the J call TRBJ1-2; weak D call: TRBD1 (5 bases). The CDR3 contains 16 residues. Germline V gene data show CDR1 as MNHEY and CDR2 as SMNVEV (reference sequence). Trimming removed 3 bases at V and 2 bases at J, with 16 bases between. CDR3 sequence reads: CASSFEGTSRNYGYTF. The CDR3 DNA sequence: TGTGCCAGCAGTTTTGAGGGGACTTCTAGGAACTATGGCTACACCTTC.

This clonotype has more than one count but fewer than ten. The chain has TRBV3-1 and TRBJ1-1; the D gene is possibly TRBD1 (6 bases). The V end lost 0 bases, the J end lost 4 bases, and 9 bases lay between the germline ends. The CDR3 spans 14 residues. Germline V gene data show CDR1 as LGHDT and CDR2 as YNNKEL (reference sequence). CDR3 sequence (DNA): TGTGCCAGCAGCCAAGAGGGGGGCGGCACTGAAGCTTTCTTT. Translation: CASSQEGGGTEAFF.

This clonotype has at least ten counts. This sequence joins TRBV11-2 and TRBJ2-7, with TRBD2 matching 8 bases. The CDR3 runs to 14 residues. CDR1 SGHAT and CDR2 FQNNGV come from the germline V gene. V shed 4 bases, J shed 5 bases, and the junction held 7 bases outside the gene matches. Here the CDR3 DNA reads TGTGCCAGCAGCTATTCGGGAGGGTCGAACGAGCAGTACTTC. It codes for CASSYSGGSNEQYF.

V is TRBV5-6 and J is TRBJ2-1; 9 bases fit TRBD2. CDR1 and CDR2 from the germline V gene are SGHDT and YYEEEE. This CDR3 comprises 14 residues. The junction had 1 base not matched to a gene; V was cut back by 0 bases and J by 6 bases. The CDR3, as DNA: TGTGCCAGCAGCTTGGAGACTAGCGGCAATGAGCAGTTCTTC. It specifies CASSLETSGNEQFF.

This clonotype was counted ten times or more. The V call is TRBV18, the J call TRBJ1-2; 9 bases match TRBD1. This CDR3 spans 14 amino acids. Germline assignment: CDR1 KGHSH and CDR2 LQKENI. Trimming removed 3 bases from V and 2 bases from J; junction bases left unmatched: 1. CDR3 coding DNA: TGTGCCAGCTCACCCGGGACAGGGAACTATGGCTACACCTTC. It is translated as CASSPGTGNYGYTF.